This T cell receptor (beta chain) was sequenced in a study of blood T cells in healthy people across ages. Study-wide results and caveats: Donors of long life had a larger count of naive CD4+ cells and greater diversity than aged donors. In older individuals, TCR beta diversity per million T cells was lower, falling roughly linearly with age.

A sample-barcoded 5' primer and a J-beta primer mix were used in a second PCR of roughly 7 to 11 cycles. A template-switch adaptor containing 12 random nucleotides labeled each cDNA molecule. MiXCR, run by TCRdb on the 5' RACE reads, gives a single entry per CDR3 protein. The table records hundreds of thousands of distinct CDR3 sequences, about 20% of them present only once. There are a few counts of this clonotype. Its specificity is unknown. Germline loops: CDR1 LGHDT, CDR2 YNNKEL (reference sequence). This CDR3 spans 12 amino acids. Trimming stripped 6 bases from V and 6 bases from J, with 10 bases between.

Sequencing was done on a sample of blood. The TCR was taken from a man in his sixties or seventies in good health. The chain carries TRBV3-1 and TRBJ2-3; D remains ambiguous. CDR3 DNA: TGTGCCAGCAGTTTCGCTAGGGATACGCAGTATTTT. Protein product: CASSFARDTQYF.